The present TCR beta chain was sequenced within a study of blood T cell repertoires in COVID-19. The wider study: In each case, the material was cDNA or gDNA derived from T cells, B-cell-depleted T cells, or PBMCs.

In the authors' workflow: Estimated nucleated cell counts came from reference gene primer amplification. Some clones are missing from TCRdb's copy, which holds only in-frame ones; the method was immunoSEQ multiplex PCR. V and J calls and clone size follow that table, whereas D and trimming were derived from the DNA. The table lists 150,000 to 200,000 clones, 85% to 90% of them singletons, with under 6.5% in the top ten. V lost 1 base and J lost 6; bases outside the gene matches: 5. This CDR3 is 15 amino acids long. Germline loops: CDR1 SGDLS, CDR2 YYNGEE. The origin of this receptor is a man between 40 and 49 years old with active or convalescent COVID-19. Sequencing used peripheral blood. The chain combines TRBV9 with TRBJ2-1, with 9 bases matching TRBD2. The CDR3 sequence: CASSVRSGRSNEQFF. DNA of the CDR3: TGTGCCAGCAGCGTAAGAAGCGGGAGGAGCAATGAGCAGTTCTTC.